This is a list of T cell receptor beta chains from one sample in a study of shared clonotypes between healthy human individuals. Using immunoSEQ multiplex PCR, the repertoire was profiled, and TCRdb retains in-frame clones only, with some absent. The table shows about 510,000 clones, with nearly 80% occurring only once. The sequenced material came from PBMCs. The receptors shown here come from a middle-aged woman in good health. Some clones in this sample may be carry-over from other donors' samples. CDR3s include the opening cysteine and the closing phenylalanine or tryptophan. A D gene is named only where the DNA matches it firmly. Expanded clones get a size class; other rows say once, few or many, or leave the size out.

D gene	V gene	J gene	clone size	CDR3 DNA	CDR3 protein
NA	TRBV11-2	TRBJ2-5	NA	TGTGCCAGCAGCTTAGAGGGAGGCCACCGGGGTGAGACCCAGTACTTC	CASSLEGGHRGETQYF
NA	TRBV7-2	TRBJ2-6	NA	TGTGCCAGCAGCTTACAGGTCTCTGGGGCCAACGTCCTGACTTTC	CASSLQVSGANVLTF
NA	TRBV14	TRBJ1-4	NA	TGTGCCAGCAGCCCATCCGGGGGAGTGGAAAAACTGTTTTTT	CASSPSGGVEKLFF
TRBD2	TRBV5-1	TRBJ2-3	NA	TGCGCCAGCAGCCCTGGACTAGCTTCGAGCTTGGCAGATACGCAGTATTTT	CASSPGLASSLADTQYF
TRBD2	TRBV27	TRBJ2-2	NA	TGTGCCAGCAGTAGGGGACTACCTAGAGCCGGGGAGCTGTTTTTT	CASSRGLPRAGELFF
TRBD2	TRBV19	TRBJ2-2	once	TGTGCCAGTAGTACACCCCACGGAAGCGGGAGTGGCACCGGGGAGCTGTTTTTT	CASSTPHGSGSGTGELFF
TRBD1	TRBV2	TRBJ1-2	NA	TGTGCCAGCAGTGCCGGGACAGGGCTCTATGGCTACACCTTC	CASSAGTGLYGYTF
NA	TRBV6-4	TRBJ2-1	NA	TGTGCCAGCAGTACCATAGCAGCCAATGAGCAGTTCTTC	CASSTIAANEQFF
NA	TRBV5-6	TRBJ2-1	NA	TGTGCCAGCAGCTTGGAGGTACAGACCCGCTACAATGAGCAGTTCTTC	CASSLEVQTRYNEQFF
NA	TRBV7-2	TRBJ2-2	NA	TGTGCCAGCAGCCCCGAGGTGGGCGGGGAGCTGTTTTTT	CASSPEVGGELFF
NA	TRBV7-2	TRBJ2-1	once	TGTGCCAGCAGCTTAGGCACCGGGACTCCCGCTAATGAGCAGTTCTTC	CASSLGTGTPANEQFF
NA	TRBV7-3	TRBJ2-7	NA	TGTGCCAGCAGCTTAAGGCAGGGTTACGAGCAGTACTTC	CASSLRQGYEQYF
NA	TRBV6-1	TRBJ1-5	few	TGTGCCAGCAGTGAAGCATACCTCCGGAGGACCCAGCATTTT	CASSEAYLRRTQHF
TRBD1	TRBV29-1	TRBJ2-7	NA	TGCAGCGTTCACAGGGGCTACGAGCAGTACTTC	CSVHRGYEQYF
NA	TRBV5-4	TRBJ2-7	NA	TGTGCCAGCAGCTTGGCCCTGGCAGGGGGGTACGAGCAGTACTTC	CASSLALAGGYEQYF
NA	TRBV6-5	TRBJ1-5	NA	TGTGCCAGCAGTTCGGACAGCTTCAATCAGCCCCAGCATTTT	CASSSDSFNQPQHF
TRBD2	TRBV30	TRBJ2-1	once	TGTGCCTGGAGTGGGCTAGCGGGAGGGCGAATTCTCAATGAGCAGTTCTTC	CAWSGLAGGRILNEQFF